A selection of T cell receptor beta chains follows, all from one sample in a study of T cells in Graves' hyperthyroidism and ophthalmopathy. TCRdb analysed the multiplex PCR reads with MiXCR anew, one entry per CDR3 protein. This sample carries hundreds of thousands of distinct CDR3 sequences, approximately 19% of them seen once, and the ten largest clones take over 15%. The source material was blood. The receptor source for this set is a woman aged 45-60 years with Graves' hyperthyroidism that later progressed to Graves' ophthalmopathy. CDR3s include the opening cysteine and the closing phenylalanine or tryptophan. Each record gives: J gene, V gene, clone size, D gene, CDR3 DNA, CDR3 protein. A D gene is named only where the DNA matches it firmly. Clone size is given for some rows only: seen once, a few or many times, or a class if the clone is expanded.

j_call: TRBJ1-3
v_call: TRBV27
clone_size: few
d_call: -
cdr3_nt: TGTGCCAGCAGCCCGGACGGCTCGTTCTCTGGAAACACCATATATTTT
cdr3_aa: CASSPDGSFSGNTIYF

j_call: TRBJ2-6
v_call: TRBV6-2/TRBV6-3
clone_size: -
d_call: -
cdr3_nt: TGTGCCAGCAGTTACGCCCCTCGGGGGGGGGCCAACGTCCTGACTTTC
cdr3_aa: CASSYAPRGGANVLTF

j_call: TRBJ1-1
v_call: TRBV5-4
clone_size: many
d_call: -
cdr3_nt: TGTGCCAGCAGCTTGGCCGAATCACCGAACACTGAAGCTTTCTTT
cdr3_aa: CASSLAESPNTEAFF

j_call: TRBJ2-1
v_call: TRBV3-1
clone_size: few
d_call: -
cdr3_nt: TGTGCCAGCAGCCAAGTGTGGCGGGGGCACAATGAGCAGTTCTTC
cdr3_aa: CASSQVWRGHNEQFF

j_call: TRBJ1-3
v_call: TRBV3-1
clone_size: -
d_call: -
cdr3_nt: TGTGCCAGCAGCCAAGACCCGACAGATACTGGAAACACCATATATTTT
cdr3_aa: CASSQDPTDTGNTIYF

j_call: TRBJ1-1
v_call: TRBV19
clone_size: many
d_call: -
cdr3_nt: TGTGCCAGTAGTACTGAGGGGAACACTGAAGCTTTCTTT
cdr3_aa: CASSTEGNTEAFF

j_call: TRBJ2-3
v_call: TRBV6-2/TRBV6-3
clone_size: many
d_call: -
cdr3_nt: TGTGCCAGCGTTGCGTCGGATCCTTGGGATACGCAGTATTTT
cdr3_aa: CASVASDPWDTQYF

j_call: TRBJ1-1
v_call: TRBV20-1
clone_size: many
d_call: -
cdr3_nt: TGCAGTGCACCGCGGGTGAGCCTTGAAGCTTTCTTT
cdr3_aa: CSAPRVSLEAFF

j_call: TRBJ1-3
v_call: TRBV19
clone_size: few
d_call: -
cdr3_nt: TGTGCCAGTAGTATGATCGGGAGCTCTGGAAACACCAGATATTTT
cdr3_aa: CASSMIGSSGNTRYF

j_call: TRBJ2-2
v_call: TRBV19
clone_size: -
d_call: -
cdr3_nt: TGTGCCAGTAGTCCGCCGTCTGTCGCGGCCTGGGGCACCGGGGAGCTGTTTTTT
cdr3_aa: CASSPPSVAAWGTGELFF

j_call: TRBJ1-4
v_call: TRBV3-1
clone_size: few
d_call: TRBD1
cdr3_nt: TGTGCCAGCAGCCAACGGGACAGGGGGCTTATACTGTTTTTT
cdr3_aa: CASSQRDRGLILFF

j_call: TRBJ1-5
v_call: TRBV18
clone_size: many
d_call: -
cdr3_nt: TGTGCCAGCTCAGTGACAGCATTCAATCAGCCCCAGCATTTT
cdr3_aa: CASSVTAFNQPQHF

j_call: TRBJ2-7
v_call: TRBV6-2/TRBV6-3
clone_size: few
d_call: TRBD1
cdr3_nt: TGTGCCAGCATCCCGACAGGGAGCTCCTACGAGCAGTACTTC
cdr3_aa: CASIPTGSSYEQYF

j_call: TRBJ2-5
v_call: TRBV12-3/TRBV12-4
clone_size: many
d_call: -
cdr3_nt: TGTGCCAGCAATAGCGGCGGTAGGATTGGGGAGACCCAGTACTTC
cdr3_aa: CASNSGGRIGETQYF

j_call: TRBJ1-1
v_call: TRBV5-5
clone_size: -
d_call: -
cdr3_nt: TGTGCCAGCAGCTTTCGGCCTGACAGGAATGAAGCTTTCTTT
cdr3_aa: CASSFRPDRNEAFF

j_call: TRBJ1-1
v_call: TRBV12-3/TRBV12-4
clone_size: few
d_call: -
cdr3_nt: TGTGCCAGCAGTTTAGGCAGGGGCGCTGAAGCTTTCTTT
cdr3_aa: CASSLGRGAEAFF

j_call: TRBJ2-1
v_call: TRBV11-2
clone_size: many
d_call: -
cdr3_nt: TGTGCCAGCAGCTTAGTTCGTCTTAATGAGCAGTTCTTC
cdr3_aa: CASSLVRLNEQFF

j_call: TRBJ1-1
v_call: TRBV14
clone_size: few
d_call: -
cdr3_nt: TGTGCCAGCAGCCAAGGGCTACTCGGGACGGGGAACACTGAAGCTTTCTTT
cdr3_aa: CASSQGLLGTGNTEAFF

j_call: TRBJ2-7
v_call: TRBV7-3
clone_size: many
d_call: -
cdr3_nt: TGTGCCAGCAGCTTAACAAGGGATTCCTACGAGCAGTACTTC
cdr3_aa: CASSLTRDSYEQYF

j_call: TRBJ1-1
v_call: TRBV9
clone_size: -
d_call: TRBD1
cdr3_nt: TGTGCCAGCAGCATATCGGACAGGGTGGGCACTGAAGCTTTCTTT
cdr3_aa: CASSISDRVGTEAFF

j_call: TRBJ1-2
v_call: TRBV7-2
clone_size: many
d_call: -
cdr3_nt: TGTGCCAGCAGCTTTGGGCCGCGGGTCGGGGGCGGTGGCTACACCTTC
cdr3_aa: CASSFGPRVGGGGYTF

j_call: TRBJ1-2
v_call: TRBV5-1
clone_size: few
d_call: -
cdr3_nt: TGCGCCAGCAGCTTGGGTAATACAGGGACTAACTATGGCTACACCTTC
cdr3_aa: CASSLGNTGTNYGYTF

j_call: TRBJ1-5
v_call: TRBV3-1
clone_size: many
d_call: -
cdr3_nt: TGTGCCAGCAGCCAAGGATCTCCCCAGCCCCAGCATTTT
cdr3_aa: CASSQGSPQPQHF

j_call: TRBJ1-6
v_call: TRBV6-1
clone_size: few
d_call: TRBD1
cdr3_nt: TGTGCCAGCAGACGGGAAAGCCGGAGACAGGGGTTGTTTAATTCACCCCTCCACTTT
cdr3_aa: CASRRESRRQGLFNSPLHF

j_call: TRBJ1-2
v_call: TRBV14
clone_size: few
d_call: TRBD1
cdr3_nt: TGTGCCAGCAGCCAAGAACGGACAGGGGGCAGTGGCTACACCTTC
cdr3_aa: CASSQERTGGSGYTF

j_call: TRBJ2-7
v_call: TRBV27
clone_size: few
d_call: -
cdr3_nt: TGTGCCAGCAGTTTCACCCCGGACAGCCACTACGAGCAGTACTTC
cdr3_aa: CASSFTPDSHYEQYF

j_call: TRBJ1-6
v_call: TRBV6-5
clone_size: -
d_call: TRBD1
cdr3_nt: TGTGCCAGCAGTTATGAGGGGGCCGTTGGACCCCTCCACTTT
cdr3_aa: CASSYEGAVGPLHF

j_call: TRBJ1-2
v_call: TRBV5-1
clone_size: -
d_call: -
cdr3_nt: TGTGCCAGCAGCTCAACGGACTTTACAGGAGGCTATGGCTACACCTTC
cdr3_aa: CASSSTDFTGGYGYTF

j_call: TRBJ1-5
v_call: TRBV27
clone_size: -
d_call: -
cdr3_nt: TGTGCCAGCAGTTTTATAGCTGGGGAAGGACAGCCCCAGCATTTT
cdr3_aa: CASSFIAGEGQPQHF

j_call: TRBJ1-1
v_call: TRBV30
clone_size: many
d_call: TRBD1
cdr3_nt: TGTGCCTGGACAACAGACAGGGGGATTGGCACTGAAGCTTTCTTT
cdr3_aa: CAWTTDRGIGTEAFF

j_call: TRBJ2-1
v_call: TRBV30
clone_size: -
d_call: TRBD2
cdr3_nt: TGTGCCTGGCGGGGGGGCCCCTACAATGAGCAGTTCTTC
cdr3_aa: CAWRGGPYNEQFF

j_call: TRBJ2-7
v_call: TRBV11-2
clone_size: many
d_call: -
cdr3_nt: TGTGCCAGCAGCTTAGATCGGTCGGTCTACGAGCAGTACTTC
cdr3_aa: CASSLDRSVYEQYF

j_call: TRBJ1-5
v_call: TRBV7-8
clone_size: many
d_call: -
cdr3_nt: TGTGCCAGCAGCTTAGAGGCAGGGGTCCGGCCCCAGCATTTT
cdr3_aa: CASSLEAGVRPQHF

j_call: TRBJ2-5
v_call: TRBV5-1
clone_size: -
d_call: -
cdr3_nt: TGCGCCAGCAGCCCCAGACCTCCTCGGATCGAGACCCAGTACTTC
cdr3_aa: CASSPRPPRIETQYF

j_call: TRBJ2-1
v_call: TRBV11-3
clone_size: -
d_call: -
cdr3_nt: TGTGCCAGCAGCCCGACCCCGATTAGCTCCTACAATGAGCAGTTCTTC
cdr3_aa: CASSPTPISSYNEQFF

j_call: TRBJ1-4
v_call: TRBV20-1
clone_size: -
d_call: -
cdr3_nt: TGCAGTGCTAGGGATCCCGGGGGGGATCAAAAACTGTTTTTT
cdr3_aa: CSARDPGGDQKLFF

j_call: TRBJ2-7
v_call: TRBV5-1
clone_size: few
d_call: TRBD1
cdr3_nt: TGCGCCAGCAGCTTGGGGGACAGTGCTTGGTACAAGCAGTACTTC
cdr3_aa: CASSLGDSAWYKQYF

j_call: TRBJ1-4
v_call: TRBV7-9
clone_size: -
d_call: -
cdr3_nt: TGTGCCAGCTCCCCCCCAGGAGATGAAAAACTGTTTTTT
cdr3_aa: CASSPPGDEKLFF

j_call: TRBJ1-1
v_call: TRBV30
clone_size: -
d_call: -
cdr3_nt: TGTGCCTGGAGTGCCCGGGGTCGGAACACTGAAGCTTTCTTT
cdr3_aa: CAWSARGRNTEAFF

j_call: TRBJ2-1
v_call: TRBV7-9
clone_size: many
d_call: -
cdr3_nt: TGTGCCAGCAGACTACAGGGTACAAATGAGCAGTTCTTC
cdr3_aa: CASRLQGTNEQFF

j_call: TRBJ1-3
v_call: TRBV18
clone_size: many
d_call: TRBD1
cdr3_nt: TGTGCCAGCTCACCGGGACAGAGCTCTGGAAACACCATATATTTT
cdr3_aa: CASSPGQSSGNTIYF

j_call: TRBJ2-3
v_call: TRBV20-1
clone_size: many
d_call: TRBD2
cdr3_nt: TGCAGTGCTAGGTGGGGGGGGGATACGCAGTATTTT
cdr3_aa: CSARWGGDTQYF

j_call: TRBJ1-4
v_call: TRBV3-1
clone_size: -
d_call: -
cdr3_nt: TGTGCCAGCAGCCAATTGAAGGGAATCGAAAAACTGTTTTTT
cdr3_aa: CASSQLKGIEKLFF

j_call: TRBJ1-2
v_call: TRBV5-1
clone_size: few
d_call: -
cdr3_nt: TGCGCCAGCAGCATGGCGGATAACTATGGCTACACCTTC
cdr3_aa: CASSMADNYGYTF

j_call: TRBJ1-1
v_call: TRBV5-6
clone_size: -
d_call: -
cdr3_nt: TGTGCCAGCAGCTTGGCCCAGGCAGGGACTGAAGCTTTCTTT
cdr3_aa: CASSLAQAGTEAFF

j_call: TRBJ2-5
v_call: TRBV20-1
clone_size: -
d_call: -
cdr3_nt: TGCAGTGCTAGAGACCCCCAGGGGCGAAGCCAAGAGACCCAGTACTTC
cdr3_aa: CSARDPQGRSQETQYF

j_call: TRBJ1-2
v_call: TRBV5-5
clone_size: many
d_call: TRBD1
cdr3_nt: TGTGCCAGCAGCTTGGTTAGGGGGCCGGTCTATGGCTACACCTTC
cdr3_aa: CASSLVRGPVYGYTF

j_call: TRBJ1-1
v_call: TRBV19
clone_size: few
d_call: -
cdr3_nt: TGTGCCAGTAGTATAGTGAGGGGGACCACTGAAGCTTTCTTT
cdr3_aa: CASSIVRGTTEAFF

j_call: TRBJ2-6
v_call: TRBV7-6
clone_size: -
d_call: -
cdr3_nt: TGTGCCAGCAGCTTAACCCCAGGAAGCTCTGGGGCCAACGTCCTGACTTTC
cdr3_aa: CASSLTPGSSGANVLTF

j_call: TRBJ1-4
v_call: TRBV7-2
clone_size: few
d_call: -
cdr3_nt: TGTGCCAGCAGCTTAACGCCTCGTGCAGGGAATGAAAAACTGTTTTTT
cdr3_aa: CASSLTPRAGNEKLFF

j_call: TRBJ1-5
v_call: TRBV15
clone_size: many
d_call: TRBD1
cdr3_nt: TGTGCCACCAGCAGACGGCAGGGGGCAGCAACTCAATATAGCAATCAGCCCCAGCATTTT
cdr3_aa: CATSRRQGAATQYSNQPQHF

j_call: TRBJ2-1
v_call: TRBV6-1
clone_size: -
d_call: TRBD2
cdr3_nt: TGTGCCAGCAGTGAATCGGGACTAGAGCTAGGTGGGAATGAGCAGTTCTTC
cdr3_aa: CASSESGLELGGNEQFF

j_call: TRBJ2-7
v_call: TRBV6-1
clone_size: few
d_call: -
cdr3_nt: TGTGCCAGCAGGGACCTCGGGGGTCTCTACGAGCAGTACTTC
cdr3_aa: CASRDLGGLYEQYF